One and the same sample provided the 19 T cell receptor beta chains below, sequenced in a study of OX40 agonist ivuxolimab in advanced cancers. The assay was immunoSEQ multiplex PCR, and TCRdb's table has in-frame clones only and misses some. The table has around 19,000 clones, 70% to 80% seen once; the top ten hold roughly 14%. Sequencing was performed on CD4+ or CD8+ T cells sorted from blood, taken in a trial of the OX40 agonist ivuxolimab. Source of these receptors: an adult with an advanced solid tumor such as melanoma, head and neck, liver or kidney cancer.

The V call is TRBV5-4, the J call TRBJ2-7; no clear D gene. This CDR3 region has 12 residues. V was pared by 1 base and J by 6 bases, with 8 bases between. Germline values: CDR1 SGHNT, CDR2 YYREEE (reference sequence). The CDR3 loop reads CASSLMAAEQYF. CDR3 coding DNA: TGTGCCAGCAGCTTGATGGCAGCCGAGCAGTACTTC.

This clone is labeled as medium-sized. DNA for the CDR3: TGCAGCGTTGAACCTCACGATAAGGACTATGGCTACACCTTC. Its protein is CSVEPHDKDYGYTF. J is TRBJ1-2 and V is TRBV29-1; D gene unclear. The ends were cut back, 2 bases at V and 3 bases at J, with 13 bases in the middle. Germline V gene sequence: CDR1 SQVTM, CDR2 ANQGSEA. CDR3 size: 14 residues.

The chain uses TRBV15 and TRBJ2-3, with a tentative D call TRBD2 (6 bases). The CDR3 totals 15 residues. CDR1 LNHNV and CDR2 YYDKDF come from the germline V gene (reference sequence). V lost 0 bases to trimming and J lost 1 base, with 8 bases between them. CDR3 in amino acids: CATSRESGGTDTQYF. Written as DNA, the CDR3 is TGTGCCACCAGCAGAGAGTCGGGGGGCACAGATACGCAGTATTTT.

This sequence joins TRBV7-6 and TRBJ2-7; D not certain. Trimming pared 0 bases from V and 5 bases from J, leaving 2 bases between. The V gene's germline CDR1 is SGHVS and CDR2 FNYEAQ. The CDR3 runs to 11 residues. CDR3: CASSLADEQYF. The DNA of the CDR3 is TGTGCCAGCAGCTTAGCGGACGAGCAGTACTTC.

This clone has just one count. This sequence joins TRBV15 and TRBJ2-5, with 8 bases matching TRBD2. CDR1 and CDR2 from the germline V gene are LNHNV and YYDKDF (reference sequence). The junction had 2 bases not matched to a gene; V was cut back by 3 bases and J by 5 bases. The CDR3 runs to 13 residues. This CDR3 reads CATSSLAGETQYF. In DNA, the CDR3 is TGTGCCACCAGCAGTCTAGCGGGTGAGACCCAGTACTTC.

The chain joins TRBV30 to TRBJ1-6; 7 bases are shared with TRBD1. The V segment lost 3 bases and the J segment 7 bases; nucleotides outside the gene matches: 3. This CDR3 has 13 residues. Germline CDR1 and CDR2: GTSNPN and SVGIG (reference sequence). The CDR3 nucleotides are TGTGCCTGGAGAGAGACAGGGAATTCACCCCTCCACTTT. This translates into CAWRETGNSPLHF.

This sequence joins TRBV6-5 and TRBJ1-6; no reliable D call. Germline lookup yields CDR1 MNHEY and CDR2 SVGAGI. CDR3 size: 12 residues. Between the trimmed V and J ends, which lost 2 bases and 10 bases, there was a span of 6 bases. CDR3 amino acids: CASSYRESPLHF. CDR3 bases: TGTGCCAGCAGTTACAGGGAGTCACCCCTCCACTTT.

The rearrangement uses TRBV13 and TRBJ2-7; TRBD1 might be the D (7 bases). Germline V gene lookup returns CDR1 PRHDT and CDR2 FYEKMQ (reference sequence). V was trimmed by 3 bases and J by 3 bases, leaving 15 bases between them. There are 15 residues in the CDR3. For the CDR3, the DNA is TGTGCCAGCAGCTTCAGGGGGGCAGCAAGCTACGAGCAGTACTTC. It is translated as CASSFRGAASYEQYF.

The DNA of the CDR3 is TGTGCCAGCAGCCGACCCGGTGGCTACGAGCAGTACTTC. It encodes CASSRPGGYEQYF. The chain has TRBV7-2 and TRBJ2-5; the D is unclear. The end of the DNA fits TRBJ2-7 better, so the J call may be wrong. CDR3 length: 13 amino acids. Per the germline V gene, CDR1 is SGHTA and CDR2 is FQGNSA.

This clone was detected only once. This chain connects TRBV7-9 to TRBJ2-7, with 9 bases aligning to TRBD2. The CDR3 is 14 amino acids. The trim removed 9 bases at V and 4 bases at J, leaving 10 bases unmatched. Germline V lookup: CDR1 SEHNR, CDR2 FQNEAQ (reference sequence). The CDR3 nucleotides read TGTGCCAGTGCTTCCGGGACTAGCATGTACGAGCAGTACTTC. Translated, it gives CASASGTSMYEQYF.

The chain has TRBV14 and TRBJ1-6; TRBD1 might be the D (5 bases). The V end was cut by 0 bases, the J end by 10 bases, with 13 bases between. The CDR3 totals 15 residues. Germline-derived CDR1 and CDR2 are SGHDN and FVKESK. CDR3 DNA sequence: TGTGCCAGCAGCCAAGATCCGCAGGGACGATCACCCCTCCACTTT. It codes for CASSQDPQGRSPLHF.

V is TRBV19 and J is TRBJ2-7; TRBD1 matches 9 bases. J lost 3 bases, V lost 8 bases, and 5 bases had no gene match. The CDR3 length is 13 residues. Germline V gene sequence: CDR1 LNHDA, CDR2 SQIVND (reference sequence). CDR3 nucleotides: TGTGCCAGTTCACAGGGGGCCTTCTACGAGCAGTACTTC. This translates into CASSQGAFYEQYF.

The V call is TRBV4-2, the J call TRBJ2-3; TRBD2 aligns across 7 bases. The V segment lost 8 bases and the J segment 6 bases; nucleotides outside the gene matches: 11. The CDR3 runs to 14 residues. Germline V gene lookup returns CDR1 LGHNA and CDR2 YNFKEQ. The DNA of the CDR3 is TGTGCCAGCCGGGGGGACGGGGATTTGGATACGCAGTATTTT. It codes for CASRGDGDLDTQYF.

This clone was picked up one time. The chain employs TRBV6-4 and TRBJ2-3; TRBD1 aligns across 9 bases. CDR1 and CDR2 from the germline V gene are MRHNA and SNTAGT. The CDR3 runs 15 residues. Germline trimming cut 5 bases from V and 4 bases from J; bases unmatched to any gene: 7. The CDR3 bases are TGTGCCAGCAGTTCCCGGGACAGGGAACCAGATACGCAGTATTTT. Residues: CASSSRDREPDTQYF.

This clone is labeled medium-sized. The chain recombines TRBV7-9 with TRBJ2-7; D is ambiguous. Per germline, CDR1 SEHNR and CDR2 FQNEAQ (reference sequence). The V end was cut by 1 base, the J end by 1 base, with 2 bases between. This CDR3 spans 12 amino acids. The CDR3 bases are TGTGCCAGCAGCTTAGGGTCCTACGAGCAGTACTTC. It translates to CASSLGSYEQYF.

This sequence joins TRBV10-3 and TRBJ2-1; 12 positions match TRBD2. Trimming removed 6 bases from V and 2 bases from J; junction bases left unmatched: 8. Germline V gives CDR1 ENHRY, CDR2 SYGVKD. The CDR3 is 17 amino acids. The CDR3 bases are TGTGCCATCAGCGGGGGGGCTAGCGGGAGGGCCTACAATGAGCAGTTCTTC. It yields the protein CAISGGASGRAYNEQFF.

The chain employs TRBV5-6 and TRBJ1-2; 9 bases are a match to TRBD1. This CDR3 is built from 15 residues. CDR1 and CDR2 (germline): SGHDT, YYEEEE. Trimming cost V 4 bases and J 8 bases; bases outside gene matches: 12. The CDR3, as DNA: TGTGCCAGCAGCCTTACCGGGACAGGGCAAAGAGGCTACACCTTC. Translated, it gives CASSLTGTGQRGYTF.

This chain uses TRBV4-1 with TRBJ2-1; the match to TRBD2 covers 8 bases. The trim removed 0 bases at V and 6 bases at J, leaving 7 bases unmatched. Per germline, CDR1 MGHRA and CDR2 YSYEKL. CDR3 length: 16 amino acids. The DNA for the CDR3 is TGCGCCAGCAGCCAAGATGAAGGGACTAGAGGCAATGAGCAGTTCTTC. Translation: CASSQDEGTRGNEQFF.

The rearrangement uses TRBV4-3 and TRBJ2-2; D unresolved. The germline CDR1 and CDR2 sequences are LGHNA and YSLEER. The CDR3 is 13 amino acids. V lost 6 bases, J lost 7 bases, and 12 bases lay in between. In DNA, the CDR3 is TGCGCCAGCAGTCCGAACAGTGACGGGGAGCTGTTTTTT. Translating gives CASSPNSDGELFF.